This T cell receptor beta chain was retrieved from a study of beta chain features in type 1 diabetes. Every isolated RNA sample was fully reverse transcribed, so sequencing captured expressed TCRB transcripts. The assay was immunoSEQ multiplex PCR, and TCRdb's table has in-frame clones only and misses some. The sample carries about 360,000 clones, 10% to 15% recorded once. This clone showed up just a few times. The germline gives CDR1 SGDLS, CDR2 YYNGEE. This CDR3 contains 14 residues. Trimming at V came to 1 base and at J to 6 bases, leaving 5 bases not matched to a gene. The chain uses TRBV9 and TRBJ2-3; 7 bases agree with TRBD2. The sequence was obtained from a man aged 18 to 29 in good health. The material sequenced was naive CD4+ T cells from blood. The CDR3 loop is CASSVRLAEDTQYF. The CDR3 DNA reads TGTGCCAGCAGCGTACGACTAGCAGAGGATACGCAGTATTTT.